This T cell receptor beta chain originates from a study of blood T cell repertoires in COVID-19 (dated by TCRdb to about 2020). Describing the broader study: The collaborator samples originated in the United States, Italy and Spain and spanned the acute and convalescent phases of COVID-19. The prospective study material was composed of cDNA or gDNA derived from T cells, B-cell-depleted T cells, or PBMCs. Deeply sampled blood TCRbeta repertoires from subjects exposed to, actively infected with, or recovered from COVID-19 were included in the dataset. The repertoires were made available in a free public database intended to serve as a resource for research on the immune response to SARS-CoV-2. Samples came from the ongoing ImmuneRACE study (first 160 participants) plus 1,254 subjects from 6 global collaborators. A de-identified subject ID, COVID-19 status, age in years and sex were almost always included in the sample metadata. Where available, HLA class I and class II types were taken from metadata supplied by the sample provider and were not determined by assay-based typing. General study outcomes and caveats: The quantity of clinical and demographic metadata differed by source and by participant and was supplied without curation.

TCRbeta CDR3 regions were amplified from genomic DNA using the immunoSEQ Assay, a bias-controlled multiplex PCR. On the authors' methods: Within the assay, amplification of reference gene primers was used to estimate how many nucleated cells each sample contained. To quantify the absolute abundance of each unique TCRbeta CDR3 rearrangement, sequence reads were collapsed and filtered. For each sample, productive Simpson clonality was calculated as the square root of Simpson's diversity index over productive rearrangements. Sourced from immuneACCESS, this table was stored by TCRdb with only in-frame sequences that have V and J called. A share of the clones is absent; for the studies checked, an unresolved V gene accounts for under half, and the remainder has no known explanation. V and J calls and clone size are those listed in that table; D and trimming were worked out from the DNA. Recorded for this sample are a few hundred thousand clones; 82% of them occurred a single time. Approximately 5.6% of the sample lies in the top ten.

There are 12 amino acids in the CDR3, from cysteine to phenylalanine inclusive. Only the CDR3 DNA is retained, 36 bases long and in frame from the first base. The V and J ends are trimmed by 1 base and 6 bases, leaving 4 bases between them. In the germline V gene, CDR1 corresponds to MDHEN and CDR2 to SYDVKM. At one collaborating source in Seattle, patients were enrolled during active infection and were followed longitudinally through the course of disease. Whole blood was collected in K2EDTA tubes by collaborating institutions according to the institutions' own protocols. Collaborator samples were shipped for TCRbeta analysis as frozen whole blood, isolated PBMCs, or DNA extracted from either sample type. Concerning this clone: The specificity of this receptor is unknown. Base-call qualities are not available, and no considerably larger clone is one nucleotide away.

The sequence derives from a woman in her 70s with COVID-19, enrolled during active disease. The receptor chain draws on TRBV28 and TRBJ1-5, with the D gene not confidently named. The sequenced material came from peripheral blood. In nucleotide form, the sequence is TGTGCCAGCAGTTTATTGAGTCAGCCCCAGCATTTT. This is translated as CASSLLSQPQHF.